The T cell receptor beta chain described here comes from a study of immune heterogeneity within non-small cell lung tumors (dated by TCRdb to about 2018). With regard to the full study: By histology, the tumors included 10 to 11 non-squamous carcinomas, several squamous cell carcinomas and 1 tumor not otherwise specified. To look at intratumoral immune heterogeneity, the study ran whole-exome sequencing, RNA-seq and TCR beta repertoire sequencing on several spatially distinct regions taken from every NSCLC tumor. TCR repertoires were analyzed from around 57 tumor loci of approximately 16 patients, whereas transcriptome data were available for only 40 or so loci from some eleven patients. Neoantigen binding to each patient's HLA alleles was predicted with netMHCpan-3.0 for mutant peptides of 8 to 11 amino acids. The full study reports these points: Within a patient, identical dominant CDR3B clonotypes were found to recur across loci, yet unique high-frequency clones were also harbored in different tumor locations. For the most part, high-frequency TCR beta clonotypes differed from one individual patient to another. Local T-cell repertoire clonality showed a statistically significant but moderate positive correlation with local tumor mutational burden (R 0.3 to 0.4).

Genomic DNA extracted from bulk tumor tissue served as TCR template, with 600 ng gDNA amplified per sample. During surgery, multiple biopsies were taken from each primary tumor and placed as far apart as possible within the tumor mass. Patients in the study cohort, which was described as untreated, were newly diagnosed NSCLC cases going through curative surgery. The samples came from about 16 patients with newly diagnosed non-small cell lung cancer who were having surgery intended to be curative. Resected tumor masses were reviewed by two independent pathologists. Sequencing was performed only on DNA and RNA samples of high quality. From the cysteine through the phenylalanine, the CDR3 covers 17 amino acids. Only the CDR3 DNA is retained, 51 bases long and in frame from the first base. V has 1 base trimmed and J has 7 bases trimmed; junction bases matching no gene number 10. The CDR1 and CDR2 encoded by the germline V gene are SGHVS and FNYEAQ.

A few counts support this clonotype. Its antigen has not been determined. Base qualities are not at hand, and no much larger clone is one base apart. A multiplex PCR system amplified the TCR beta CDR3 region, with a first 10-cycle round using 32 V-gene forward and 13 J-gene reverse primers. First-round PCR used a QIAGEN Multiplex PCR Kit, and primer sequences were filed in Chinese patent CN105087789A. Illumina universal primers were attached in a second round of PCR run with the Phusion High-Fidelity PCR Kit. The TCR libraries underwent paired-end sequencing with a read length of 151 bp on the Illumina HiSeq X Ten platform. The paper's processing steps were these. Cutadapt was used to discard reads without multiplex PCR primers, PEAR merged the read pairs, and MiXCR with default settings called the CDR3 regions. Repertoire diversity was assessed by Shannon entropy, and clonality was calculated as one minus the Shannon entropy divided by the ln of the count of productive unique sequences. Clonotypes present at frequencies of at least 0.5% were defined as dominant or high-frequency T-cell clones. The public reads were reprocessed in TCRdb via fastp at Q25 and MiXCR, keeping in-frame beta chains. Rows merge per CDR3 protein into single entries with the most common DNA and genes. These V and J calls rely on TCRdb rather than the paper's analysis. For this sample the table gives roughly 11,000 distinct CDR3 sequences, of which around 30% were detected only once. The ten biggest clones cover over 20% of the sample.

Sample: lung tumor tissue. The TCR was taken from a woman aged 50 to 65 with non-small cell lung cancer. Rearrangement joined TRBV7-6 to TRBJ2-1, with 10 junctional bases fitting TRBD2. CDR3 reads: CASSLGSAGGPQNEQFF. The nucleotide sequence is TGTGCCAGCAGCTTAGGATCAGCGGGAGGGCCTCAAAATGAGCAGTTCTTC.